A single sample is the source of the 29 T cell receptor beta chains below, sequenced in a study of shared clonotypes between healthy human individuals. TCRdb keeps only in-frame clones here, not all; method: immunoSEQ multiplex PCR. The sample has some 1,600,000 clones; approximately 98% are singletons. Sequenced sample: naive CD4+ T cells sorted from blood. Indicated subset: CD45RA+ positively selected. The origin of the receptors is a man aged 30 to 45 in good health.

This clone was detected only once. V usage is TRBV6-4 and J usage is TRBJ2-1; no clear D gene. Germline lookup yields CDR1 MRHNA and CDR2 SNTAGT. The CDR3 runs 14 residues. Trimming pared 6 bases from V and 2 bases from J, leaving 11 bases between. The CDR3 protein is CASSPRFTYNEQFF. Written as DNA, the CDR3 is TGTGCCAGCAGCCCCCGGTTCACCTACAATGAGCAGTTCTTC.

The V call is TRBV21-1, the J call TRBJ2-7; TRBD2 is taken as the D call from the table, unchecked against the DNA. TRBV21-1 constitutes a pseudogene. This CDR3 has 15 residues. The CDR3 coding sequence is TGTGCCAGCACTTCGGGTTCAGTAGGACTAGCAACGCAGTACTTC. Its protein product is CASTSGSVGLATQYF.

The chain uses TRBV5-5 and TRBJ2-3; D gene uncertain. CDR1 SGHKS and CDR2 YYEKEE come from the germline V gene (reference sequence). The ends were cut back, 0 bases at V and 2 bases at J, with 16 bases in the middle. CDR3 length: 17 amino acids. CDR3 amino acids: CASSLALWQKDTDTQYF. The CDR3, as DNA: TGTGCCAGCAGCTTGGCCTTATGGCAGAAAGACACAGATACGCAGTATTTT.

The chain couples TRBV28 to TRBJ2-7, with D perhaps matching TRBD1 (8 bases). CDR1 MDHEN and CDR2 SYDVKM come from the germline V gene. The CDR3 covers 15 residues. The V end was cut by 4 bases, the J end by 1 base, with 14 bases between. The CDR3 bases are TGTGCCAGCAGTTCTACAGGGGGAGGGTCCTACGAGCAGTACTTC. Protein sequence: CASSSTGGGSYEQYF.

V is TRBV7-2 and J is TRBJ2-1, with a tentative D call TRBD1 (6 bases). CDR3 length equals 15 residues. Germline values: CDR1 SGHTA, CDR2 FQGNSA. Trimming took off 1 base at V and 6 bases at J, with 13 bases between the two ends. CDR3 DNA: TGTGCCAGCAGCTTAGTCAGGGGCCGGTCCAATGAGCAGTTCTTC. It codes for CASSLVRGRSNEQFF. The complete variable domain, with remaining parts taken from reference TRBV7-2 and TRBJ2-1, reads GAGVSQSPSNKVTEKGKDVELRCDPISGHTALYWYRQSLGQGLEFLIYFQGNSAPDKSGLPSDRFSAERTGGSVSTLTIQRTQQEDSAVYLCASSLVRGRSNEQFFGPGTRLTVL.

V usage is TRBV4-3 and J usage is TRBJ1-1, with TRBD1 identical over 9 bases. Per the germline V gene, CDR1 is LGHNA and CDR2 is YSLEER. V was pared by 1 base and J by 11 bases, with 5 bases of the junction left unmatched. CDR3 length: 13 residues. CDR3 amino acids: CASSQVRTGDAFF. CDR3 coding DNA: TGCGCCAGCAGCCAAGTTCGGACAGGGGATGCTTTCTTT.

The chain recombines TRBV10-2 with TRBJ2-3; TRBD2 matches 10 bases. Germline values: CDR1 WSHSY, CDR2 SAAADI. After removal of 5 bases from V and 5 bases from J, the junction contained 13 bases not matched to a gene. The CDR3 covers 17 residues. The CDR3 coding sequence is TGCGCCAGCAGTCTCTGGACTAGCGGAAGACTGGGAGATACGCAGTATTTT. It specifies CASSLWTSGRLGDTQYF.

V gene TRBV28 combines with J gene TRBJ1-5; a weak D match, TRBD1 (6 bases). The V and J ends lost 5 bases and 11 bases respectively, with 25 bases between them. Germline-derived CDR1 and CDR2 are MDHEN and SYDVKM. CDR3 size: 16 residues. The CDR3 loop reads CASSPHHVARGPAQHF. CDR3 bases: TGTGCCAGCAGTCCACATCATGTGGCTCGGGGGCCCGCCCAGCATTTT.

The chain has TRBV25-1 and TRBJ2-1, with D maybe TRBD2 (6 bases). V was clipped by 4 bases and J by 10 bases, with 23 bases between them. CDR3 length: 16 amino acids. Looked up from germline, CDR1 is MGHDK and CDR2 is SYGVNS. The chain's CDR3 is CASSVLAGNNANEQFF. For the CDR3, the DNA is TGTGCCAGCAGTGTTCTGGCGGGAAATAACGCCAACGAGCAGTTCTTC.

The chain links TRBV18 to TRBJ1-4, with TRBD1 matching over 8 bases. There are 18 residues in the CDR3. V shed 1 base and J 6 bases; nucleotides not matched to a gene: 13. In germline, CDR1 is KGHSH, CDR2 LQKENI. The CDR3 region is CASSPLQRSGGRDEKLFF. In DNA, the CDR3 is TGTGCCAGCTCACCACTTCAGAGGTCAGGGGGCCGGGATGAAAAACTGTTTTTT.

The V and J genes are TRBV5-1 and TRBJ2-5; maybe TRBD2 (5 bases). CDR1 and CDR2 from the germline V gene are SGHRS and YFSETQ. Trimming took 4 bases from V and 2 from J, leaving 9 bases between them. The CDR3 is made up of 13 amino acids. DNA of the CDR3: TGCGCCAGCAGCATAGGACTGCAAGAGACCCAGTACTTC. It yields the protein CASSIGLQETQYF.

CDR3 nucleotide sequence: TGCGCCAGCAGTGCGTACAGGGGAAACACTGAAGCTTTCTTT. Its translation: CASSAYRGNTEAFF. This chain uses TRBV10-1 with TRBJ1-1; 7 nucleotides agree with TRBD1. The CDR3 runs 14 residues. V shed 4 bases, J shed 2 bases, and the junction held 4 bases outside the gene matches. From germline, CDR1 is WNHNN and CDR2 SYGVQD (reference sequence).

The chain employs TRBV7-2 and TRBJ2-2, with 9 bases fitting TRBD2. CDR1 SGHTA and CDR2 FQGNSA come from the germline V gene. V gave up 7 bases and J gave up 4 bases; unmatched junction bases: 16. The CDR3 extends over 18 amino acids. CDR3 sequence (DNA): TGTGCCAGCACCTCATCTCCTAAGGGACTAGCTGGCACCGGGGAGCTGTTTTTT. This encodes CASTSSPKGLAGTGELFF.

This sequence joins TRBV5-5 and TRBJ2-1, with D maybe TRBD1 (5 bases). Deletions cut 0 bases from V and 0 bases from J, with 10 bases between. CDR3 length: 16 amino acids. Germline V gives CDR1 SGHKS, CDR2 YYEKEE (reference sequence). CDR3 coding DNA: TGTGCCAGCAGCTTGGCCGTCAGGGTCTCCTACAATGAGCAGTTCTTC. Its protein product is CASSLAVRVSYNEQFF.

This chain connects TRBV11-3 to TRBJ2-5; unclear D gene. CDR1 is SGHNT, CDR2 YENEEA, per germline. V was cut by 0 bases and J by 2 bases, with 10 bases left in between. The CDR3 contains 15 residues. The CDR3 bases are TGTGCCAGCAGCTTAGATGGCAGCACGCAAGAGACCCAGTACTTC. Translation: CASSLDGSTQETQYF.

The CDR3, as DNA: TGTGCCAGCAGCTTACTGAACACTGAAGCTTTCTTT. The encoded protein is CASSLLNTEAFF. This chain uses TRBV7-6 with TRBJ1-1; D unresolved. Trimming removed 2 bases from V and 0 bases from J, with 1 base in between. CDR3 size: 12 residues. Germline lookup yields CDR1 SGHVS and CDR2 FNYEAQ.

The rearrangement joins TRBV7-9 to TRBJ2-1; D may be TRBD2 (5 bases). The CDR3 has 14 residues. Trimming shortened V by 2 bases and J by 5 bases, and 10 bases separated the two germline ends. The germline V gene has CDR1 SEHNR and CDR2 FQNEAQ (reference sequence). The CDR3 is CASSLRGKDNEQFF. The CDR3 DNA reads TGTGCCAGCAGCTTAAGAGGGAAGGACAATGAGCAGTTCTTC. Filled out from reference TRBV7-9 and TRBJ2-1, the complete variable domain reads DTGVSQNPRHKITKRGQNVTFRCDPISEHNRLYWYRQTLGQGPEFLTYFQNEAQLEKSRLLSDRFSAERPKGSFSTLEIQRTEQGDSAMYLCASSLRGKDNEQFFGPGTRLTVL.

V is TRBV7-6 and J is TRBJ1-5; 11 nucleotides match TRBD1. Trimming took 6 bases from V and 7 from J; bases not matched to a gene: 11. This CDR3 has 16 amino acids. Germline V gives CDR1 SGHVS, CDR2 FNYEAQ. The DNA for the CDR3 is TGTGCCAGCAGTCAAAATCCGGGACAGGGGGGACAGCCCCAGCATTTT. Protein product: CASSQNPGQGGQPQHF.

This rearrangement joins TRBV7-9 to TRBJ2-5; D gene ambiguous. The CDR3 length is 14 residues. Trimming shortened V by 3 bases and J by 4 bases, and 12 bases separated the two germline ends. The germline V gene has CDR1 SEHNR and CDR2 FQNEAQ (reference sequence). CDR3 DNA sequence: TGTGCCAGCAGCTTCTCACCTACCCCAGAGACCCAGTACTTC. Translating it yields CASSFSPTPETQYF.

This clone appeared once. The genes are TRBV19 and TRBJ2-3; TRBD1 might be the D (6 bases). Germline-derived CDR1 and CDR2 are LNHDA and SQIVND (reference sequence). The V gene lost 6 bases and the J gene lost 5 bases, with 15 bases spanning the gap. This CDR3 has 14 residues. The CDR3 protein is CASREDSLGDTQYF. CDR3 sequence (DNA): TGTGCCAGTAGAGAGGACAGCCTTGGAGATACGCAGTATTTT.

As for this clone: Other DNA sequences within the sample encode an identical CDR3. The V gene is TRBV4-1, the J gene TRBJ2-7, with 11 bases identical to TRBD2. CDR1 MGHRA and CDR2 YSYEKL come from the germline V gene. V lost 4 bases to trimming and J lost 2 bases; unmatched junction nucleotides: 1. The CDR3 contains 14 residues. Here the CDR3 reads CASSLAGGTYEQYF. CDR3 nucleotide sequence: TGCGCCAGCAGCCTAGCGGGAGGGACCTACGAGCAGTACTTC.

CDR3 DNA sequence: TGTGCCAGCAGTAGGACATGGGGGCAGTCCTACGAGCAGTACTTC. It encodes CASSRTWGQSYEQYF. This sequence joins TRBV9 and TRBJ2-7; TRBD1 might be the D (6 bases). The CDR3 totals 15 residues. V was shortened by 5 bases and J by 1 base, with 16 bases between the two germline ends. In germline, CDR1 is SGDLS, CDR2 YYNGEE.

The rearrangement links TRBV5-6 to TRBJ1-4; 9 bases agree with TRBD1. The CDR3 extends over 15 amino acids. Germline CDR1 is SGHDT and CDR2 is YYEEEE. Trimming removed 4 bases from V and 3 bases from J; junction bases left unmatched: 4. As DNA, the CDR3 is TGTGCCAGCAGCCCGCGGACAGGGGCTAATGAAAAACTGTTTTTT. Translating it yields CASSPRTGANEKLFF.

The J gene is TRBJ2-5, the V gene TRBV15, with TRBD2 as a possible D gene (7 bases). The CDR3 length is 16 residues. V was clipped by 5 bases and J by 9 bases, with 25 bases between them. The germline V gene encodes CDR1 LNHNV and CDR2 YYDKDF (reference sequence). The CDR3 DNA reads as TGTGCCACCAGCTTTCGGACAGCGGGGATCCTTCGGGCCCAGTACTTC. Translation: CATSFRTAGILRAQYF.

The CDR3 is CASREHIPTPGQRNTGELFF. The DNA for the CDR3 is TGTGCCAGTAGGGAGCACATCCCGACACCGGGACAGAGAAACACCGGGGAGCTGTTTTTT. The V and J genes are TRBV19 and TRBJ2-2; 7 bases line up with TRBD1. Germline V gene sequence: CDR1 LNHDA, CDR2 SQIVND (reference sequence). This CDR3 is 20 amino acids long. V lost 6 bases to trimming and J lost 2 bases; unmatched junction nucleotides: 21.

The chain has TRBV30 and TRBJ2-3; D remains unclear. Germline loops: CDR1 GTSNPN, CDR2 SVGIG (reference sequence). The CDR3 extends over 15 amino acids. V was trimmed by 0 bases and J by 5 bases, leaving 15 bases between them. CDR3 loop: CAWSVNRTPRDTQYF. CDR3 nucleotide sequence: TGTGCCTGGAGTGTAAACCGAACCCCCCGAGATACGCAGTATTTT. The entire variable domain, with the rest obtained from reference TRBV30 and TRBJ2-3, is as follows: SQTIHQWPATLVQPVGSPLSLECTVEGTSNPNLYWYRQAAGRGLQLLFYSVGIGQISSEVPQNLSASRPQDRQFILSSKKLLLSDSGFYLCAWSVNRTPRDTQYFGPGTRLTVL.

CDR3 sequence (DNA): TGTGCCACCAGCAAGGCAGGGGGTTATAGGGATCAGCCCCAGCATTTT. It codes for CATSKAGGYRDQPQHF. The gene calls are TRBV15 and TRBJ1-5; 7 bases are a match to TRBD1. The CDR3 consists of 16 residues. Looked up from germline, CDR1 is LNHNV and CDR2 is YYDKDF (reference sequence). With 4 bases clipped from V and 5 bases from J, the junction kept 11 bases outside the gene matches.

This chain joins TRBV25-1 and TRBJ2-7; 10 nucleotides agree with TRBD1. Germline trimming cut 2 bases from V and 5 bases from J; bases unmatched to any gene: 9. The germline gives CDR1 MGHDK, CDR2 SYGVNS. This CDR3 region has 16 residues. Here the CDR3 DNA reads TGTGCCAGCAGTGAACCCACGGGACAGGGGATTCACGAGCAGTACTTC. Protein product: CASSEPTGQGIHEQYF.

This sequence joins TRBV4-2 and TRBJ1-3; weak D call: TRBD1 (5 bases). Germline CDR1 LGHNA, CDR2 YNFKEQ. The CDR3 runs 15 residues. V was clipped by 7 bases and J by 0 bases, with 13 bases between them. The CDR3, as DNA: TGTGCCAGCACAAGAACAGGAGACTCTGGAAACACCATATATTTT. Its protein product is CASTRTGDSGNTIYF.